This TCR beta chain came from a study of T cell responses to AZD1222 COVID-19 vaccine. TCRdb keeps only in-frame clones here, not all; method: immunoSEQ multiplex PCR. The sample records approximately 180,000 clones, just under 90% being singletons. The CDR3 totals 16 residues. The germline CDR1 and CDR2 sequences are LGHDT and YNNKEL (reference sequence). As for this clone: At one end the junction does not follow the germline gene, possibly because of a read error.

Here the sequenced sample was peripheral blood, taken on day 0 of AZD1222 vaccination. The gene calls are TRBV3-1 (or the pseudogene TRBV3-2) and TRBJ2-3; 10 nucleotides match TRBD2. The clonotype comes from an adult in good health. The CDR3 DNA sequence: TGTGCCGGCAGCCAAGATTTAGCGGGAGGTGCAGATACGCAGTATTTT. Protein product: CAGSQDLAGGADTQYF.